Listed below are T cell receptor beta chains from one sample, sequenced in a study of blood T cell repertoires in COVID-19. Method: immunoSEQ multiplex PCR; TCRdb's copy keeps in-frame clones and lacks some. The sample carries over 130,000 clones, under 85% recorded once. Sample: PBMCs or T cells enriched from blood (not recorded which). Every receptor here comes from a woman aged 18 to 35 who had been exposed to COVID-19. Both conserved end residues are part of each CDR3. Fields, in order: J gene, V gene, clone size, D gene, CDR3 DNA, CDR3 protein. The D gene is left open where the match is weak. For some rows the clone size is stated as once, few or many, or as a class when expanded; others skip it.

J gene: TRBJ2-6; V gene: TRBV27; clone size: -; D gene: -; CDR3 DNA: TGTGCCAGCAGAGCGCCTAGCGCTGGGGCCAACGTCCTGACTTTC; CDR3 protein: CASRAPSAGANVLTF
J gene: TRBJ2-2; V gene: TRBV28; clone size: -; D gene: -; CDR3 DNA: TGTGCCAGCAGTTTAGAGGGAGCCGGGGAGCTGTTTTTT; CDR3 protein: CASSLEGAGELFF
J gene: TRBJ1-2; V gene: TRBV11-1; clone size: -; D gene: -; CDR3 DNA: TGTGCCAGCAGCTTAGGAACTGGGCGGGACGGCTACACCTTC; CDR3 protein: CASSLGTGRDGYTF
J gene: TRBJ2-1; V gene: TRBV11-3; clone size: -; D gene: TRBD2; CDR3 DNA: TGTGCCAGCAGCAAAAGAGCGGGGGGCTCCTACAATGAGCAGTTCTTC; CDR3 protein: CASSKRAGGSYNEQFF
J gene: TRBJ2-3; V gene: TRBV13; clone size: -; D gene: TRBD2; CDR3 DNA: TGTGCCAGCAGACAAAGCGGGACTTATACGCAGTATTTT; CDR3 protein: CASRQSGTYTQYF
J gene: TRBJ2-2; V gene: TRBV2; clone size: -; D gene: TRBD2; CDR3 DNA: TGTGCCAGCAGCGGGAGGGCTCCACGAAACACCGGGGAGCTGTTTTTT; CDR3 protein: CASSGRAPRNTGELFF
J gene: TRBJ2-7; V gene: TRBV5-5; clone size: once; D gene: -; CDR3 DNA: TGTGCCAGCAGCTTGATCCTCCTGTCCTACGAGCAGTACTTC; CDR3 protein: CASSLILLSYEQYF
J gene: TRBJ1-1; V gene: TRBV19; clone size: -; D gene: -; CDR3 DNA: TGTGCCAGTAGGCGAGACAGCACGAACACTGAAGCTTTCTTT; CDR3 protein: CASRRDSTNTEAFF
J gene: TRBJ2-1; V gene: TRBV4-1; clone size: -; D gene: TRBD2; CDR3 DNA: TGCGCCAGCAGCCAAGCCGGACTAGCGGGAGGACGGTCCTACAATGAGCAGTTCTTC; CDR3 protein: CASSQAGLAGGRSYNEQFF
J gene: TRBJ1-1; V gene: TRBV11-1; clone size: -; D gene: -; CDR3 DNA: TGTGCCAGCAGCTTAACGGGCAGGGCGGCGAAAGAGGCTTTCTTT; CDR3 protein: CASSLTGRAAKEAFF
J gene: TRBJ2-7; V gene: TRBV12-3/TRBV12-4; clone size: -; D gene: TRBD2; CDR3 DNA: TGTGCCAGCTCCGGGACTAGCACCTACGAGCAGTACTTC; CDR3 protein: CASSGTSTYEQYF
J gene: TRBJ2-5; V gene: TRBV4-1; clone size: once; D gene: TRBD1; CDR3 DNA: TGCGCCAGCAGCCAGACAGGGGGCATAATATCTGAGACCCAGTACTTC; CDR3 protein: CASSQTGGIISETQYF
J gene: TRBJ1-1; V gene: TRBV5-1; clone size: -; D gene: TRBD1; CDR3 DNA: TGCGCCAGCAGCTTGGAGACAGGGTCTCAGGCTTTCTTT; CDR3 protein: CASSLETGSQAFF
J gene: TRBJ2-1; V gene: TRBV24-1; clone size: -; D gene: TRBD2; CDR3 DNA: TGTGCCACCAATAGGGGTCAAGCGGGGGGAGGTGAGCAGTTCTTC; CDR3 protein: CATNRGQAGGGEQFF
J gene: TRBJ2-1; V gene: TRBV18; clone size: -; D gene: -; CDR3 DNA: TGTGCCAGCTCACCTAGTGGAGATGAGCAGTTCTTC; CDR3 protein: CASSPSGDEQFF
J gene: TRBJ2-7; V gene: TRBV18; clone size: -; D gene: TRBD1; CDR3 DNA: TGTGCCAGCTCACCCTGGGCCAGGGGGCGGGAAGAGCAGTACTTC; CDR3 protein: CASSPWARGREEQYF
J gene: TRBJ2-7; V gene: TRBV6-1; clone size: -; D gene: -; CDR3 DNA: TGTGCCAGCAGTGAAGGCAGGGCCTACGAGCAGTACTTC; CDR3 protein: CASSEGRAYEQYF
J gene: TRBJ2-1; V gene: TRBV9; clone size: -; D gene: -; CDR3 DNA: TGTGCCAGCAGCGACAGGGTAGACGGCCCGGAGCAGTTCTTC; CDR3 protein: CASSDRVDGPEQFF
J gene: TRBJ2-1; V gene: TRBV6-5; clone size: -; D gene: TRBD2; CDR3 DNA: TGTGCCAGCAGTAGCGGGAGTATGGTGTACAATGAGCAGTTCTTC; CDR3 protein: CASSSGSMVYNEQFF
J gene: TRBJ1-3; V gene: TRBV28; clone size: -; D gene: -; CDR3 DNA: TGTGCCAGCACCGCCACAACTGGAAACACCATATATTTT; CDR3 protein: CASTATTGNTIYF
J gene: TRBJ2-1; V gene: TRBV28; clone size: few; D gene: -; CDR3 DNA: TGTGCCAGCAGTTCCTCGAAGACTAGTAATAATGAGCAGTTCTTC; CDR3 protein: CASSSSKTSNNEQFF
J gene: TRBJ2-7; V gene: TRBV11-2; clone size: -; D gene: -; CDR3 DNA: TGTGCCAGCAGCTTACACCCCGCGGGATACGAGCAGTACTTC; CDR3 protein: CASSLHPAGYEQYF
J gene: TRBJ1-2; V gene: TRBV12-3/TRBV12-4; clone size: -; D gene: -; CDR3 DNA: TGTGCCAGCAGTCCAGGGGTCTATGGCTACACCTTC; CDR3 protein: CASSPGVYGYTF
J gene: TRBJ1-3; V gene: TRBV4-1; clone size: -; D gene: -; CDR3 DNA: TGCGCCAGCAGCCAAGAGTCGGGAAACACCATATATTTT; CDR3 protein: CASSQESGNTIYF
J gene: TRBJ1-4; V gene: TRBV4-1; clone size: -; D gene: -; CDR3 DNA: TGCGCCAGCAGCCAGCCCAACAGTAGACGTGAAAAACTGTTTTTT; CDR3 protein: CASSQPNSRREKLFF
J gene: TRBJ1-1; V gene: TRBV19; clone size: once; D gene: TRBD1; CDR3 DNA: TGTGCCAGTAGTATCCGCCGGACAGGGCAGTATGGCACTGAAGCTTTCTTT; CDR3 protein: CASSIRRTGQYGTEAFF
J gene: TRBJ2-5; V gene: TRBV5-1; clone size: once; D gene: -; CDR3 DNA: TGCGCCAGCAGCCGTACAGGGTTCGGAGAGACCCAGTACTTC; CDR3 protein: CASSRTGFGETQYF
J gene: TRBJ2-7; V gene: TRBV7-3; clone size: -; D gene: TRBD2; CDR3 DNA: TGTGCCAGCAGCTCTACATCAGCTAGCGGGACCTACGAGCAGTACTTC; CDR3 protein: CASSSTSASGTYEQYF
J gene: TRBJ1-1; V gene: TRBV7-9; clone size: few; D gene: -; CDR3 DNA: TGTGCCAGCAGCTTGGCCAGCGCCCTAAACACTGAAGCTTTCTTT; CDR3 protein: CASSLASALNTEAFF
J gene: TRBJ1-4; V gene: TRBV27; clone size: -; D gene: -; CDR3 DNA: TGTGCCAGCAGTCGGACCGTCGGGGGGCTGGGGGGTGAAAAACTGTTTTTT; CDR3 protein: CASSRTVGGLGGEKLFF
J gene: TRBJ2-7; V gene: TRBV30; clone size: -; D gene: -; CDR3 DNA: TGTGCCTGGGCAGACAGCTACGAGCAGTACTTC; CDR3 protein: CAWADSYEQYF
J gene: TRBJ1-2; V gene: TRBV27; clone size: -; D gene: TRBD1; CDR3 DNA: TGTGCCAGCAGGCTATCAGGGACAGGCTATGGCTACACCTTC; CDR3 protein: CASRLSGTGYGYTF
J gene: TRBJ2-3; V gene: TRBV7-3; clone size: -; D gene: -; CDR3 DNA: TGTGCCAGCAGCTTCGGGGGTCTAACGGGTACGCAGTATTTT; CDR3 protein: CASSFGGLTGTQYF
J gene: TRBJ2-7; V gene: TRBV28; clone size: -; D gene: TRBD1; CDR3 DNA: TGTGCCAGCAGTTCCCCCCGGGACAGGGCGTCCTACGAGCAGTACTTC; CDR3 protein: CASSSPRDRASYEQYF
J gene: TRBJ2-5; V gene: TRBV7-2; clone size: -; D gene: TRBD2; CDR3 DNA: TGTGCCAGCAGCTTACAAGCGGGAGGAGGGGAGACCCAGTACTTC; CDR3 protein: CASSLQAGGGETQYF
J gene: TRBJ2-7; V gene: TRBV6-5; clone size: -; D gene: TRBD2; CDR3 DNA: TGTGCCAGCAGTTACGCCCTAGCGGGGGCCTACGAGCAGTACTTC; CDR3 protein: CASSYALAGAYEQYF
J gene: TRBJ2-5; V gene: TRBV30; clone size: -; D gene: TRBD2; CDR3 DNA: TGTGCCTGGGGAACCGGAGGGACTAGCGGACAAGAGACCCAGTACTTC; CDR3 protein: CAWGTGGTSGQETQYF
J gene: TRBJ1-1; V gene: TRBV29-1; clone size: -; D gene: -; CDR3 DNA: TGCAGCGTTGAAGATCTTCCGTCGCGGCAGGGAATCTTCACTACTGAAGCTTTCTTT; CDR3 protein: CSVEDLPSRQGIFTTEAFF
J gene: TRBJ1-1; V gene: TRBV5-6; clone size: -; D gene: -; CDR3 DNA: TGTGCCAGCAGCTTGGGTGAGGGCCGCGCTTTCTTT; CDR3 protein: CASSLGEGRAFF
J gene: TRBJ1-2; V gene: TRBV6-5; clone size: once; D gene: -; CDR3 DNA: TGTGCCAGCAGTTACTCTCAGACAGTTAACTATGGCTACACCTTC; CDR3 protein: CASSYSQTVNYGYTF
J gene: TRBJ2-7; V gene: TRBV10-2; clone size: -; D gene: TRBD2; CDR3 DNA: TGCGCCAGCAGCTATAGCGGGACCTACGAGCAGTACTTC; CDR3 protein: CASSYSGTYEQYF
J gene: TRBJ2-7; V gene: TRBV7-8; clone size: once; D gene: -; CDR3 DNA: TGTGCCAGCAGCTTACGGGATCCTTGGGAGCAGTACTTC; CDR3 protein: CASSLRDPWEQYF
J gene: TRBJ2-1; V gene: TRBV25-1; clone size: -; D gene: TRBD2; CDR3 DNA: TGTGCCAGCAGTGAGGGTAGCGGGAGTTATGGACTCAATGAGCAGTTCTTC; CDR3 protein: CASSEGSGSYGLNEQFF
J gene: TRBJ2-1; V gene: TRBV27; clone size: -; D gene: TRBD2; CDR3 DNA: TGTGCCAGCAGTTTCTTTCTAGCGGGAGAAGAGCAGTTCTTC; CDR3 protein: CASSFFLAGEEQFF
J gene: TRBJ2-2; V gene: TRBV9; clone size: once; D gene: TRBD2; CDR3 DNA: TGTGCCAGCAGCTTGAGCGGGACCAACACCGGGGAGCTGTTTTTT; CDR3 protein: CASSLSGTNTGELFF
J gene: TRBJ2-1; V gene: TRBV3-1/TRBV3-2; clone size: -; D gene: -; CDR3 DNA: TGTGCCAGCAGCCAAGATCGGGCCGTGGGAGTCTCACCCTCAGTGCAGCAGTTCTTC; CDR3 protein: CASSQDRAVGVSPSVQQFF
J gene: TRBJ1-1; V gene: TRBV5-1; clone size: few; D gene: -; CDR3 DNA: TGCGCCAGCAGCTTGGAGGGCAGGGGGAACACTGAAGCTTTCTTT; CDR3 protein: CASSLEGRGNTEAFF
J gene: TRBJ2-3; V gene: TRBV5-1; clone size: once; D gene: TRBD1; CDR3 DNA: TGCGCCAGCAGCTTGGGGGACAGGGTTTCCACAGATACGCAGTATTTT; CDR3 protein: CASSLGDRVSTDTQYF
J gene: TRBJ2-1; V gene: TRBV9; clone size: -; D gene: TRBD2; CDR3 DNA: TGTGCCAGCAGCGTAGCGGGAGGTGGGTCCTACAATGAGCAGTTCTTC; CDR3 protein: CASSVAGGGSYNEQFF
J gene: TRBJ1-3; V gene: TRBV19; clone size: -; D gene: TRBD1; CDR3 DNA: TGTGCCAGTAGTACATCGACAGGGTCTGGAAACACCATATATTTT; CDR3 protein: CASSTSTGSGNTIYF
J gene: TRBJ1-5; V gene: TRBV30; clone size: -; D gene: -; CDR3 DNA: TGTGCCTGGAGTGATTTGGGAGGGAATCAGCCCCAGCATTTT; CDR3 protein: CAWSDLGGNQPQHF
J gene: TRBJ2-1; V gene: TRBV19; clone size: -; D gene: TRBD2; CDR3 DNA: TGTGCCAGTACACTAGCGGGGGCCTACAATGAGCAGTTCTTC; CDR3 protein: CASTLAGAYNEQFF
J gene: TRBJ2-1; V gene: TRBV6-4; clone size: -; D gene: TRBD2; CDR3 DNA: TGTGCCAGCAGTGACTCAACCGGGACTAGAGCTAGTGAGCAGTTCTTC; CDR3 protein: CASSDSTGTRASEQFF
J gene: TRBJ1-6; V gene: TRBV6-1; clone size: -; D gene: -; CDR3 DNA: TGTGCCAGCAGTGAAGTTGGACAGATTTCACCCCTCCACTTT; CDR3 protein: CASSEVGQISPLHF